This record covers a single T cell receptor (beta chain). The CDR3 is made up of 15 amino acids. Germline V gene lookup returns CDR1 SNHLY and CDR2 FYNNEI. The V end was cut by 4 bases, the J end by 2 bases, with 13 bases between. The method was immunoSEQ multiplex PCR; TCRdb's version includes in-frame clones alone and lacks a portion of them. The sample holds around 80,000 clones; roughly 88% are singletons and the top ten take approximately 0.76%. People who had autoimmune disease history or systemic immunosuppression were excluded. The sample belongs to a study of OX40 agonist ivuxolimab in advanced cancers. Study summary: Patients received the agonistic anti-OX40 (CD134) antibody ivuxolimab. Earlier treatment with anti-PD-1, anti-PD-L1 or anti-CTLA-4 was permitted, and roughly 40% had received some. Averaging approximately 60 years in age, with a range of about 20 to 90, the cohort was approximately 84% male.

This chain joins TRBV2 and TRBJ2-3; D tentatively fits TRBD1 or TRBD2 (5 bases each). The sequence was collected from an adult with an advanced solid tumor such as melanoma, head and neck, liver or kidney cancer. The sequencing here drew on CD4+ or CD8+ T cells sorted from blood, taken in a trial of the OX40 agonist ivuxolimab. The CDR3 reads CASSALTGTTDTQYF. The CDR3 DNA reads as TGTGCCAGCAGTGCGTTGACGGGGACCACAGATACGCAGTATTTT.